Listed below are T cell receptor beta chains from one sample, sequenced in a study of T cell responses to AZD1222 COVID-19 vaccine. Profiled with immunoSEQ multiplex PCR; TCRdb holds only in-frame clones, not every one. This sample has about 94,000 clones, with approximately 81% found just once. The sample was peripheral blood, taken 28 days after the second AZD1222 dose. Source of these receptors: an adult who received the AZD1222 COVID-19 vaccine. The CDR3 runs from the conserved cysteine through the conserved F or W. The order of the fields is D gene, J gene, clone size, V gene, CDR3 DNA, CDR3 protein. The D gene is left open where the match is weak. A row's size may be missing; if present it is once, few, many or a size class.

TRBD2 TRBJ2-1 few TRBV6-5 TGTGCCAGCAGGACTAGCGGGTGGAACAATGAGCAGTTCTTC CASRTSGWNNEQFF
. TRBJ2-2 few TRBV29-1 TGCAGCGTTGTTCTTTACAGGCGAAACACCGGGGAGCTGTTTTTT CSVVLYRRNTGELFF
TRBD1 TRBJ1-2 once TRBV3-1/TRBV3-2 TGTGCCAGCAGCCTACTGGACAGGTCTTACTATGGCTACACCTTC CASSLLDRSYYGYTF
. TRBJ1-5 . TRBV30 TGTGCCTGGAGTCGAGAGTATAGCAATCAGCCCCAGCATTTT CAWSREYSNQPQHF
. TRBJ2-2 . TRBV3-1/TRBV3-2 TGTGCCAGCAGCTATCAATACACCGGGGAGCTGTTTTTT CASSYQYTGELFF
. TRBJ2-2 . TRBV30 TGTGCCTGGAGTAGGTCCCCCACCGGGGAGCTGTTTTTT CAWSRSPTGELFF
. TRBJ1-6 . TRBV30 TGTGCCTGGACCTTTAATTCACCCCTCCACTTT CAWTFNSPLHF
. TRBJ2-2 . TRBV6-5 TGTGCCAGCAGTTACCACAGGGCCGGGGAGCTGTTTTTT CASSYHRAGELFF
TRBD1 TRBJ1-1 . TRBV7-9 TGTGCCAGCAGCTTAGCCCCTCTCCGGGACAGGGGGGCCACTGAAGCTTTCTTT CASSLAPLRDRGATEAFF
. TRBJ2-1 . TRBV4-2 TGTGCCAGCAGCCGGAAAACGGCGGGCTCCTACAATGAGCAGTTCTTC CASSRKTAGSYNEQFF
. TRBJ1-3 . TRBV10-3 TGTGCCATCAGTGAGTCGACGGGGGTTGGAAACACCATATATTTT CAISESTGVGNTIYF
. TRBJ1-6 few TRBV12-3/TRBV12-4 TGTGCCAGCAGTTTGGGGGGGATGTCACCCCTCCACTTT CASSLGGMSPLHF
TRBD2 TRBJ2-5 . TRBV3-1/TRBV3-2 TGTGCCAGCAGCCTCGGGACTAGCGGGGGGAGTCCCCAGTACTTC CASSLGTSGGSPQYF
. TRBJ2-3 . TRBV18 TGTGCCAGCTCACGAGAAATTACAGATACGCAGTATTTT CASSREITDTQYF
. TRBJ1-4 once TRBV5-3 TGTGCCAGAAGCACCCAAGATGCAACTAATGAAAAACTGTTTTTT CARSTQDATNEKLFF